This T cell receptor (beta chain) originates from a study of monozygotic twins with inflammatory bowel disease. The UMIs contained a 6-nucleotide sample barcode. They were added by template switching during cDNA synthesis. Reanalyzing the 5' RACE reads, TCRdb keeps one entry per CDR3 protein, without DNA. Its listing shows just over 300,000 distinct CDR3 sequences. The CDR3 runs 16 residues. Per germline, CDR1 DFQATT and CDR2 SNEGSKA (reference sequence). The material sequenced was blood. This clonotype was sampled from a human donor with ulcerative colitis or Crohn's disease, or a healthy co-twin of an affected twin (not recorded which). J is TRBJ2-5 and V is TRBV20-1; TCRdb picks TRBD2, but there is no DNA to check that call. The CDR3 sequence: CSAKPQTGTLQETQYF.